The 9 T cell receptor beta chains listed next were all sequenced from one sample in a study of cytomegalovirus exposure and HLA in healthy donors. The PCR had 60 Vbeta and 13 Jbeta primers. TCRdb's copy holds only in-frame clones and misses some; the assay was immunoSEQ multiplex PCR. Of over 150,000 clones listed, about 76% are singletons. Sequenced input: PBMCs. These receptor sequences come from a young man in good health and CMV-seropositive.

The CDR3 sequence: CASSNRGLNGYTF. CDR3 bases: TGTGCCAGCAGTAACAGGGGGCTCAATGGCTACACCTTC. This chain uses TRBV6-5 with TRBJ1-2; 9 bases line up with TRBD1. CDR3 length: 13 amino acids. V was clipped by 5 bases and J by 6 bases; unmatched bases: 4. CDR1 is MNHEY, CDR2 SVGAGI, per germline.

The chain couples TRBV10-2 to TRBJ2-1, with TRBD1 identical over 7 bases. The CDR3 contains 11 residues. CDR1 is WSHSY and CDR2 is SAAADI in the germline V gene. V lost 8 bases and J lost 7; bases outside the gene matches: 2. The CDR3 loop reads CASSQGNEQFF. The CDR3 DNA reads as TGCGCCAGCTCACAGGGGAATGAGCAGTTCTTC.

This rearrangement joins TRBV30 to TRBJ1-5; TRBD1 matches 7 bases. V lost 4 bases and J lost 1; bases outside the gene matches: 7. CDR3 length: 15 amino acids. CDR1 and CDR2 from the germline V gene are GTSNPN and SVGIG (reference sequence). The CDR3 nucleotides are TGTGCCTGGACCAAAGGGGGCGGCAGCAATCAGCCCCAGCATTTT. Protein product: CAWTKGGGSNQPQHF.

This clone has only a few counts. The chain carries TRBV30 and TRBJ2-3; 8 bases are a match to TRBD2. Germline CDR1 and CDR2: GTSNPN and SVGIG (reference sequence). The CDR3 contains 14 residues. The trim removed 6 bases at V and 2 bases at J, leaving 7 bases unmatched. As DNA, the CDR3 is TGTGCCTGCTCGAGTAGCGGGGACACAGATACGCAGTATTTT. Its protein is CACSSSGDTDTQYF.

The table lists this clone with a count of one. The chain uses TRBV5-1 and TRBJ2-3; TRBD2 aligns across 9 bases. CDR1 is SGHRS, CDR2 YFSETQ, per germline. J was trimmed by 4 bases and V by 0 bases; bases with no gene match: 0. This CDR3 is built from 14 residues. The CDR3 reads CASSLEREADTQYF. The CDR3 DNA reads as TGCGCCAGCAGCTTGGAGCGGGAGGCAGATACGCAGTATTTT.

Comments on this clone: This same CDR3 is encoded by further DNA sequences in the sample. The V and J genes are TRBV19 and TRBJ1-5; maybe TRBD1 (5 bases). Trimming stripped 3 bases from V and 0 bases from J, with 9 bases between. CDR3 length: 15 residues. CDR1 is LNHDA, CDR2 SQIVND, per germline (reference sequence). CDR3 protein: CASSIQGLSNQPQHF. CDR3 nucleotide sequence: TGTGCCAGTAGTATCCAGGGCCTTAGCAATCAGCCCCAGCATTTT. Variable domain in full (rest from reference TRBV19 and TRBJ1-5): DGGITQSPKYLFRKEGQNVTLSCEQNLNHDAMYWYRQDPGQGLRLIYYSQIVNDFQKGDIAEGYSVSREKKESFPLTVTSAQKNPTAFYLCASSIQGLSNQPQHFGDGTRLSIL.

The rearrangement links TRBV5-1 to TRBJ2-7; 10 bases are shared with TRBD2. Unmatched junction bases numbered 14, after V lost 0 bases and J lost 2 bases. The CDR3 spans 19 residues. Germline CDR1 SGHRS, CDR2 YFSETQ. The CDR3 sequence: CASSLEVGLAGASAYEQYF. CDR3 DNA: TGCGCCAGCAGCTTGGAAGTTGGGCTAGCGGGGGCCTCTGCCTACGAGCAGTACTTC.

The V and J genes are TRBV7-3 and TRBJ2-2, with D possibly matching TRBD2 (5 bases). Between the trimmed V and J ends, which lost 4 bases and 7 bases, there was a span of 13 bases. Germline V CDR1 and CDR2: SGHTA, FQGTGA. The CDR3 extends over 14 amino acids. DNA of the CDR3: TGTGCCAGCAGCTCCCGAGGGCTGAACGGGGAGCTGTTTTTT. Encoded protein: CASSSRGLNGELFF. The entire variable domain, with the rest obtained from reference TRBV7-3 and TRBJ2-2, is as follows: GAGVSQTPSNKVTEKGKYVELRCDPISGHTALYWYRQSLGQGPEFLIYFQGTGAADDSGLPNDRFFAVRPEGSVSTLKIQRTERGDSAVYLCASSSRGLNGELFFGEGSRLTVL.

The gene calls are TRBV15 and TRBJ1-5; no definite D call. Germline lookup yields CDR1 LNHNV and CDR2 YYDKDF (reference sequence). This CDR3 is 15 amino acids long. The germline V and J ends were trimmed by 0 bases and 4 bases, with 10 bases remaining between them. CDR3 DNA: TGTGCCACCAGCAGAGATAGGAGCGTTAATCAGCCCCAGCATTTT. Translated: CATSRDRSVNQPQHF.